The present TCR beta chain was sequenced within a study of identical twins. TCRdb passed the 5' RACE reads through MiXCR, listing each CDR3 protein once. Of about 340,000 distinct CDR3 sequences listed, 7% to 9.5% are singletons. Worth noting for this clonotype: The antigen remains unidentified.

Study-wide points: Researchers reported excess low generation probability among twin-shared out-of-frame alpha sequences. Invariant cells of the MAIT and iNKT types might have partly distorted the zero-insertion analyses.

This CDR3 is built from 16 residues. This sequence joins TRBV21-1 and TRBJ2-1; TRBD2, the D gene given by the table, was not confirmed from the DNA. TRBV21-1 is assigned pseudogene status. This TCR was sampled from a woman between 45 and 60 years old in good health. Sample: naive T cells sorted from blood. The CDR3 sequence: CASGKGSGLGWDEQFF. The DNA of the CDR3 is TGTGCCAGCGGCAAAGGTTCCGGACTAGGCTGGGATGAGCAGTTCTTC.